Each of the 11 T cell receptor beta chains below was sequenced from the same sample in a study of blood T cell repertoires in COVID-19 (dated by TCRdb to between 2020 and 2021). The method was the immunoSEQ multiplex PCR assay. TCRdb holds this immuneACCESS table with in-frame rearrangements only. Some clones are missing; in checked studies, unresolved V genes explain under half, and the rest has no known cause. The sample has 380,000 or so clones on record, roughly four fifths of them singletons. 1.1% of the sample goes to the ten largest clones. The sample taken for sequencing was peripheral blood. The receptor source for this set is a human donor with acute or convalescent COVID-19. The donor label of this sample is uncertain.

This chain links TRBV5-5 with TRBJ1-2, with 8 bases lining up with TRBD1. The CDR3 contains 14 residues. From germline, CDR1 is SGHKS and CDR2 YYEKEE (reference sequence). V lost 4 bases, J lost 4 bases, and 6 bases stayed unmatched. CDR3 sequence: CASSRSGGSYGYTF. The CDR3 coding sequence is TGTGCCAGCAGCCGGTCAGGGGGCAGCTATGGCTACACCTTC.

The V gene is TRBV30, the J gene TRBJ2-3; 7 nucleotides agree with TRBD2. Germline V gene sequence: CDR1 GTSNPN, CDR2 SVGIG (reference sequence). V lost 3 bases and J lost 0; bases outside the gene matches: 12. This CDR3 contains 17 residues. CDR3 nucleotide sequence: TGTGCCTGGAGCCGTATCGTTGGGGGGGTTAGCACAGATACGCAGTATTTT. Residues: CAWSRIVGGVSTDTQYF.

The rearrangement joins TRBV27 to TRBJ1-2; 8 bases agree with TRBD1. This CDR3 spans 14 amino acids. Germline V gives CDR1 MNHEY, CDR2 SMNVEV (reference sequence). The trim removed 4 bases at V and 5 bases at J, leaving 6 bases unmatched. The CDR3 nucleotides read TGTGCCAGCAGTTCGGACAGGGCCGCATATGGCTACACCTTC. It yields the protein CASSSDRAAYGYTF.

The chain joins TRBV6-5 to TRBJ2-7; TRBD1 matches 10 bases. Germline CDR1 reads MNHEY; CDR2 reads SVGAGI. This CDR3 region has 14 residues. V was clipped by 5 bases and J by 2 bases; unmatched bases: 3. CDR3 coding DNA: TGTGCCAGCAGTCGGGACAGGGGAACCTACGAGCAGTACTTC. It yields the protein CASSRDRGTYEQYF.

The rearrangement uses TRBV18 and TRBJ1-1, with D maybe TRBD1 (5 bases). This CDR3 has 14 amino acids. Between the trimmed V and J ends, which lost 6 bases and 2 bases, there was a span of 13 bases. Germline CDR1 is KGHSH and CDR2 is LQKENI. CDR3 sequence: CASSIDRFNTEAFF. For the CDR3, the DNA is TGTGCCAGCTCGATAGACAGATTCAACACTGAAGCTTTCTTT.

This chain links TRBV30 with TRBJ1-1, with D uncertain. The V gene's germline CDR1 is GTSNPN and CDR2 SVGIG (reference sequence). The CDR3 covers 13 residues. Between the trimmed V and J ends, which lost 5 bases and 2 bases, there was a span of 12 bases. The CDR3 loop is CAWEEQLNTEAFF. The CDR3 DNA reads as TGTGCCTGGGAAGAGCAACTAAACACTGAAGCTTTCTTT.

V is TRBV15 and J is TRBJ2-7, with D perhaps matching TRBD1 (5 bases). The germline CDR1 and CDR2 sequences are LNHNV and YYDKDF (reference sequence). V lost 1 base and J lost 6, with 7 bases in between. This CDR3 comprises 12 residues. CDR3 DNA: TGTGCCACCAGCAGAGGGACAACCGAGCAGTACTTC. The encoded protein is CATSRGTTEQYF.

The V gene is TRBV2, the J gene TRBJ2-2; 14 bases match TRBD2. J lost 0 bases, V lost 9 bases, and 6 bases had no gene match. Per the germline V gene, CDR1 is SNHLY and CDR2 is FYNNEI. The CDR3 is 17 residues long. The CDR3 reads CASGGLAGGTNTGELFF. In DNA, the CDR3 is TGTGCCAGTGGTGGACTAGCGGGAGGAACGAACACCGGGGAGCTGTTTTTT.

This clone has only one observation. The rearrangement links TRBV6-1 to TRBJ1-4, with TRBD1 matching over 7 bases. CDR1 is MNHNS and CDR2 is SASEGT in the germline V gene. The V segment lost 5 bases and the J segment 8 bases; nucleotides outside the gene matches: 8. The CDR3 contains 14 residues. This CDR3 is CASSTGASWEKLFF. The DNA for the CDR3 is TGTGCCAGCAGTACAGGGGCATCCTGGGAAAAACTGTTTTTT.

J is TRBJ2-7 and V is TRBV10-2, with a possible D match to TRBD2 (5 bases). The V and J ends lost 7 bases and 0 bases respectively, with 10 bases between them. This CDR3 is 13 amino acids long. Germline CDR1 is WSHSY and CDR2 is SAAADI. CDR3: CASTNGLSYEQYF. In nucleotides, the CDR3 is TGCGCCAGCACGAACGGACTCTCCTACGAGCAGTACTTC.

The V call is TRBV4-2, the J call TRBJ2-7; 11 nucleotides line up with TRBD2. CDR3 size: 17 residues. The V gene's germline CDR1 is LGHNA and CDR2 YNFKEQ. The junction had 13 bases not matched to a gene; V was cut back by 4 bases and J by 5 bases. The DNA of the CDR3 is TGTGCCAGCAGCCCCCGGACCCTTAGCGGGGGGGCCCACGAGCAGTACTTC. Its translation: CASSPRTLSGGAHEQYF.